This is a list of T cell receptor beta chains from one sample in a study of Ad26.COV2.S vaccination and SARS-CoV-2 variants. The repertoire was sequenced with immunoSEQ multiplex PCR; TCRdb's copy has only in-frame clones and lacks some. The sample has about 480,000 clones, approximately 88% seen once. The specimen was peripheral blood, collected in a trial of Ad26.COV2.S vaccine versus placebo. The receptors were gathered from a person aged 18-65 years who received the Ad26.COV2.S COVID-19 vaccine or a placebo. Both conserved end residues are part of each CDR3.

j_gene: TRBJ1-1
v_gene: TRBV7-2
len: 15
CDR3aa: CASSPDRGLNTEAFF

j_gene: TRBJ1-2
v_gene: TRBV7-2
len: 13
CDR3aa: CASSNTGLMGYTF

j_gene: TRBJ2-5
v_gene: TRBV12-3/TRBV12-4
len: 13
CDR3aa: CASSLHMEETQYF

j_gene: TRBJ2-7
v_gene: TRBV5-6
len: 15
CDR3aa: CASAQGRIGSYEQYF

j_gene: TRBJ2-3
v_gene: TRBV10-3
len: 15
CDR3aa: CAIMLGAGVVDTQYF

j_gene: TRBJ1-4
v_gene: TRBV5-4
len: 16
CDR3aa: CASSFIGRATNEKLFF

j_gene: TRBJ1-5
v_gene: TRBV7-2
len: 13
CDR3aa: CASSTGTGKPQHF

j_gene: TRBJ1-2
v_gene: TRBV7-8
len: 15
CDR3aa: CASSLAISGGGGYTF

j_gene: TRBJ2-5
v_gene: TRBV28
len: 15
CDR3aa: CASSFPQGTQETQYF

j_gene: TRBJ2-3
v_gene: TRBV2
len: 17
CDR3aa: CASSPRGLAETTDTQYF

j_gene: TRBJ2-1
v_gene: TRBV5-1
len: 15
CDR3aa: CASSLDGGGSDEQFF

j_gene: TRBJ2-7
v_gene: TRBV5-1
len: 15
CDR3aa: CASSPQGTPTYEQYF

j_gene: TRBJ2-7
v_gene: TRBV29-1
len: 13
CDR3aa: CSVGGDSTYEQYF

j_gene: TRBJ2-1
v_gene: TRBV30
len: 17
CDR3aa: CAWSDRTVPSSYNEQFF

j_gene: TRBJ2-2
v_gene: TRBV7-3
len: 17
CDR3aa: CASSFATGRFSTGELFF

j_gene: TRBJ1-2
v_gene: TRBV5-1
len: 13
CDR3aa: CASSSDGYYGYTF

j_gene: TRBJ1-1
v_gene: TRBV29-1
len: 14
CDR3aa: CSVGVGGMNTEAFF

j_gene: TRBJ2-3
v_gene: TRBV15
len: 14
CDR3aa: CATNVGGTSDTQYF

j_gene: TRBJ2-1
v_gene: TRBV5-1
len: 15
CDR3aa: CASSLDPGSYNEQFF

j_gene: TRBJ1-1
v_gene: TRBV7-2
len: 13
CDR3aa: CASRDRGVAEAFF

j_gene: TRBJ2-7
v_gene: TRBV3-1/TRBV3-2
len: 15
CDR3aa: CASSQAGGGSYEQYF

j_gene: TRBJ2-7
v_gene: TRBV28
len: 14
CDR3aa: CASSSLLAGGPAYF

j_gene: TRBJ1-1
v_gene: TRBV19
len: 12
CDR3aa: CASSLGQAKAFF

j_gene: TRBJ2-2
v_gene: TRBV3-1/TRBV3-2
len: 14
CDR3aa: CASRGGGNTGELFF

j_gene: TRBJ2-6
v_gene: TRBV19
len: 15
CDR3aa: CASSIYRTGANVLTF

j_gene: TRBJ2-7
v_gene: TRBV4-1
len: 16
CDR3aa: CASSQPSKGANREQYF

j_gene: TRBJ2-7
v_gene: TRBV19
len: 14
CDR3aa: CASSITGSPYEQYF

j_gene: TRBJ1-6
v_gene: TRBV3-1/TRBV3-2
len: 14
CDR3aa: CASSWEGGNSPLHF

j_gene: TRBJ2-7
v_gene: TRBV6-1
len: 17
CDR3aa: CASSGLAGGPRAYEQYF

j_gene: TRBJ2-7
v_gene: TRBV5-1
len: 11
CDR3aa: CASSANYEQYF

j_gene: TRBJ2-6
v_gene: TRBV4-3
len: 16
CDR3aa: CASSHLGSTGANVLTF

j_gene: TRBJ2-2
v_gene: TRBV7-3
len: 15
CDR3aa: CASSSFWTGAGELFF

j_gene: TRBJ2-1
v_gene: TRBV10-3
len: 15
CDR3aa: CAISETSGAQNEQFF

j_gene: TRBJ2-7
v_gene: TRBV5-4
len: 13
CDR3aa: CASSLDGVNEQYF

j_gene: TRBJ2-7
v_gene: TRBV11-2
len: 13
CDR3aa: CASSFRGGYEQYF

j_gene: TRBJ2-6
v_gene: TRBV7-8
len: 18
CDR3aa: CASSPQRRRAWGANVLTF

j_gene: TRBJ1-3
v_gene: TRBV28
len: 17
CDR3aa: CASSLPGQKFSGNTIYF

j_gene: TRBJ2-3
v_gene: TRBV24-1
len: 16
CDR3aa: CATSDPGSLGTDTQYF

j_gene: TRBJ1-3
v_gene: TRBV30
len: 15
CDR3aa: CAWSGRASSGNTIYF

j_gene: TRBJ2-2
v_gene: TRBV27
len: 13
CDR3aa: CASSFWGTGELFF

j_gene: TRBJ2-2
v_gene: TRBV9
len: 19
CDR3aa: CASSLQPHARVRNTGELFF

j_gene: TRBJ2-3
v_gene: TRBV13
len: 14
CDR3aa: CASSFRRDTDTQYF

j_gene: TRBJ2-5
v_gene: TRBV24-1
len: 17
CDR3aa: CATSDSLAGERLETQYF

j_gene: TRBJ2-1
v_gene: TRBV10-3
len: 15
CDR3aa: CAISESGQGRNEQFF

j_gene: TRBJ2-6
v_gene: TRBV7-3
len: 15
CDR3aa: CASSQGASGANVLTF

j_gene: TRBJ1-3
v_gene: TRBV30
len: 14
CDR3aa: CAWSGGQGGNTIYF

j_gene: TRBJ1-2
v_gene: TRBV28
len: 12
CDR3aa: CASSEGTGGYTF

j_gene: TRBJ2-6
v_gene: TRBV29-1
len: 16
CDR3aa: CSVQLAGVSGANVLTF

j_gene: TRBJ1-4
v_gene: TRBV29-1
len: 12
CDR3aa: CSARNGDEKLFF

j_gene: TRBJ2-1
v_gene: TRBV7-2
len: 15
CDR3aa: CASSLEGTGYNEQFF

j_gene: TRBJ1-2
v_gene: TRBV5-5
len: 15
CDR3aa: CASSSAAGAAYGYTF

j_gene: TRBJ2-7
v_gene: TRBV28
len: 17
CDR3aa: CASSLGIGTVRPYEQYF

j_gene: TRBJ1-1
v_gene: TRBV29-1
len: 14
CDR3aa: CSVEDPGLWTEAFF

j_gene: TRBJ1-6
v_gene: TRBV27
len: 15
CDR3aa: CASSPWDRGDSPLHF

j_gene: TRBJ2-7
v_gene: TRBV5-1
len: 13
CDR3aa: CASSPPTAYEQYF